This T cell receptor beta chain stems from a study of blood T cell repertoires in COVID-19. The wider study: COVID-19 samples, acute and convalescent, were from the United States, Italy and Spain. Nucleic acid was either cDNA or gDNA, and it came from T cells, B-cell-depleted T cells, or PBMCs.

Original handling: Amplification with reference gene primers provided the estimates of nucleated cell counts. The data were produced by immunoSEQ multiplex PCR, yet TCRdb's version contains in-frame clones alone and is incomplete. The V and J calls and the clone size are those of that table, but D and trimming were determined from the DNA. The sample gives about 200,000 clones, approximately 85% of which show up once; about 4.9% is in the top ten. This CDR3 comprises 16 residues. The V and J ends lost 4 bases and 7 bases, in that order; junction bases with no gene match: 10. Germline V CDR1 and CDR2: SGHDN, FVKESK.

What was sequenced was peripheral blood. V is TRBV14 and J is TRBJ1-2; 12 nucleotides match TRBD1. This TCR derives from a woman aged 80 or older with acute or convalescent COVID-19. The CDR3 region has the DNA TGTGCCAGCAGCCGGATCCGGGACAGGGGGCAAGGTGGCTACACCTTC. Residues: CASSRIRDRGQGGYTF.